Described below is a single TCR beta chain sequence and its context. The sample is drawn from a study of control samples from healthy donors and cancer patients. Only in-frame clones appear in the TCRdb table, and some are missing; sequencing was by immunoSEQ multiplex PCR. The sample lists 30,000 or so clones; around 94% were seen once. CDR1 is KGHSH and CDR2 is LQKENI in the germline V gene. The length of the CDR3 is 15 residues. V dropped 3 bases and J dropped 1 base, with 11 bases sitting between them. Sequencing used blood. The TCR was taken from a man aged 55 to 70 in good health. This chain joins TRBV18 and TRBJ2-3, with TRBD2 as a possible D gene (6 bases). The CDR3 here is CASSPGGGGTDTQYF. For the CDR3, the DNA is TGTGCCAGCTCACCTGGAGGCGGGGGCACAGATACGCAGTATTTT. Combining the CDR3 with reference TRBV18 and TRBJ2-3 gives the whole variable domain NAGVMQNPRHLVRRRGQEARLRCSPMKGHSHVYWYRQLPEEGLKFMVYLQKENIIDESGMPKERFSAEFPKEGPSILRIQQVVRGDSAAYFCASSPGGGGTDTQYFGPGTRLTVL.